This entry features one T cell receptor beta chain sequence. This sample stems from a study of blood T cell repertoires in COVID-19. Turning to the study itself: Sites across the United States, Italy and Spain contributed samples from acute and convalescent COVID-19. Nucleic acid was either cDNA or gDNA, and it came from T cells, B-cell-depleted T cells, or PBMCs.

CDR1 is ENHRY, CDR2 SYGVKD, per germline. The CDR3 covers 16 residues. V lost 5 bases and J lost 4; bases outside the gene matches: 12. Per the original methods: Scientists estimated how many nucleated cells there were by amplifying reference gene primers. The table came from immunoSEQ multiplex PCR; TCRdb's copy has only in-frame clones and leaves some out. V and J calls and clone size are copied from that table; D and trimming were computed from the DNA. This table holds approximately 150,000 clones, 83% found once. This chain uses TRBV10-3 with TRBJ2-3; TRBD1 agrees at 7 bases. The source material was peripheral blood. The sequence was collected from a woman aged 80 or over with acute or convalescent COVID-19. The CDR3 DNA sequence: TGTGCCATCAGTCCCCTACCAGGGGGAGAATCAGATACGCAGTATTTT. This codes for CAISPLPGGESDTQYF.